A single sample gave rise to the 21 T cell receptor beta chains below, sequenced in a study of metastatic and nonmetastatic thyroid tumors. TCRdb used MiXCR to call clones anew from the PCR reads. This sample carries 20,000 to 25,000 clones, roughly 20% of them seen once, and the ten largest clones take roughly 30%. No treatment had been given to any patient before thyroid surgery. The sequencing sample was made of blood. The origin of the receptors is a female donor with papillary thyroid cancer or a benign thyroid nodule (not recorded which). Some clones in this sample may be carry-over from other donors' samples.

This clone was detected ten times or more. This chain joins TRBV28 and TRBJ2-3; 12 positions match TRBD2. There are 16 residues in the CDR3. CDR1 and CDR2 from the germline V gene are MDHEN and SYDVKM. V lost 5 bases to trimming and J lost 8 bases; unmatched junction nucleotides: 11. The CDR3 here is CASSPQPLAGGSTQYF. CDR3 nucleotide sequence: TGTGCCAGCAGTCCACAGCCTCTAGCGGGAGGGTCTACGCAGTATTTT.

About this clone: Likely a read error: the CDR3 ends without its conserved phenylalanine or tryptophan. CDR3 nucleotide sequence: TGCAGTGCTAGAGAACGGAAGGGGGCATTTCGCTACACCATC. This codes for CSARERKGAFRYTI. This chain links TRBV20-1 with TRBJ1-2, with 7 positions matching TRBD1. The CDR3 is made up of 14 amino acids. Germline CDR1 is DFQATT and CDR2 is SNEGSKA (reference sequence). With V trimmed by 0 bases and J by 9 bases, 10 bases remained unmatched.

This clone has at least ten counts. This chain connects TRBV19 to TRBJ2-2, with 7 bases matching TRBD1. CDR3 length: 13 residues. V trimming: 7 bases; J trimming: 7 bases; junction bases outside the gene matches: 6. Germline V gives CDR1 LNHDA, CDR2 SQIVND (reference sequence). In DNA, the CDR3 is TGTGCCAGTATCCAAGGGACAGTCGGGGAGCTGTTTTTT. Translated: CASIQGTVGELFF.

A few counts support this clone. The rearrangement links TRBV6-2 or TRBV6-3 to TRBJ2-7, with D perhaps being TRBD1 or TRBD2 (7 bases each). Trimming stripped 5 bases from V and 0 bases from J, with 14 bases between. This CDR3 is 15 amino acids long. The germline gives CDR1 MNHEY, CDR2 SVGEGT. Here the CDR3 DNA reads TGTGCCAGCAGTCCCGACAGGGACTACTCCTACGAGCAGTACTTC. Its translation is CASSPDRDYSYEQYF.

By share of the sample, this clone is medium-sized. The chain recombines TRBV11-3 with TRBJ2-7; D could derive from TRBD1 or TRBD2 (5 bases each). Germline lookup yields CDR1 SGHNT and CDR2 YENEEA. The CDR3 contains 13 residues. Trimming removed 4 bases from V and 6 bases from J, with 13 bases in between. The CDR3 DNA follows: TGTGCCAGCAGCTCCTTGAGAGGGGCCGAGCAGTACTTC. It translates to CASSSLRGAEQYF.

This clone was seen many times. The CDR3 loop is CSAIHSYYNEQFF. The CDR3, as DNA: TGCAGTGCTATCCACTCCTACTACAATGAGCAGTTCTTC. The rearrangement links TRBV20-1 to TRBJ2-1; D call uncertain. The CDR3 is 13 amino acids. Germline assignment: CDR1 DFQATT and CDR2 SNEGSKA (reference sequence). Trimming left V 4 bases short and J 3 bases short, with 10 bases between.

This clone was seen only a few times. Being one base from a much bigger clone, this may be a read error. This chain joins TRBV4-1 and TRBJ1-1; weak D call: TRBD1 (6 bases). Germline V lookup: CDR1 MGHRA, CDR2 YSYEKL. The V gene lost 3 bases and the J gene lost 7 bases, with 12 bases spanning the gap. This CDR3 spans 13 amino acids. The CDR3, as DNA: TGCGCCAGCAGCCAGACAGGATTAGTTGAAGCTTTCTTT. This sequence encodes CASSQTGLVEAFF.

This clone was counted at least ten times. The rearrangement joins TRBV5-1 to TRBJ1-1; D ambiguous. The length of the CDR3 is 14 residues. V shed 4 bases and J shed 0 bases, with 10 bases lying between them. Germline V gene data show CDR1 as SGHRS and CDR2 as YFSETQ. CDR3 region: CASSPDVMNTEAFF. In nucleotides, the CDR3 is TGCGCCAGCAGCCCGGACGTTATGAACACTGAAGCTTTCTTT.

The table lists this clone with a count of one. The chain is built from TRBV4-2 and TRBJ2-7; 9 nucleotides line up with TRBD1. The CDR3 is made up of 15 amino acids. With 1 base clipped from V and 1 base from J, the junction kept 2 bases outside the gene matches. Germline values: CDR1 LGHNA, CDR2 YNFKEQ. Here the CDR3 DNA reads TGTGCCAGCAGCCAAGGGACAGGGGTTTCCTACGAGCAGTACTTC. It translates to CASSQGTGVSYEQYF.

This clone was observed many times. This chain uses TRBV4-1 with TRBJ2-3, with D possibly being TRBD1 (6 bases). The length of the CDR3 is 17 residues. Per the germline V gene, CDR1 is MGHRA and CDR2 is YSYEKL. V was cut by 0 bases and J by 2 bases, with 15 bases left in between. The CDR3 protein is CASSQEVGAGHTDTQYF. In DNA, the CDR3 is TGCGCCAGCAGCCAAGAGGTGGGGGCGGGCCACACAGATACGCAGTATTTT.

The chain couples TRBV6-2 or TRBV6-3 to TRBJ2-5; 12 bases line up with TRBD2. V was clipped by 5 bases and J by 0 bases; unmatched bases: 1. Germline V gives CDR1 MNHEY, CDR2 SVGEGT. This CDR3 spans 15 amino acids. The CDR3 sequence: CASSRTSGNQETQYF. The DNA of the CDR3 is TGTGCCAGCAGTAGGACTAGCGGGAACCAAGAGACCCAGTACTTC.

This chain connects TRBV30 to TRBJ1-3; no reliable D call. V lost 0 bases and J lost 1, with 7 bases in between. Germline CDR1 and CDR2: GTSNPN and SVGIG (reference sequence). This CDR3 is built from 14 residues. The CDR3 sequence is CAWSVQSSGNTIYF. In nucleotides, the CDR3 is TGTGCCTGGAGTGTACAATCTTCTGGAAACACCATATATTTT.

Many counts were recorded for this clone. The V gene is TRBV6-2 or TRBV6-3, the J gene TRBJ1-2; D remains ambiguous. This CDR3 comprises 17 residues. CDR1 MNHEY and CDR2 SVGEGT come from the germline V gene. Trimming removed 4 bases from V and 4 bases from J, with 22 bases in between. The CDR3 loop reads CASSSHRRLHDVYGYTF. The CDR3 DNA reads TGTGCCAGCAGTTCCCACAGAAGACTACATGATGTCTATGGCTACACCTTC.

This clone was observed at least ten times. This chain connects TRBV18 to TRBJ1-2; 7 bases line up with TRBD1. V lost 3 bases, J lost 3 bases, and 1 base stayed unmatched. This CDR3 is 13 amino acids long. CDR1 is KGHSH, CDR2 LQKENI, per germline. CDR3 bases: TGTGCCAGCTCACCCAGGGGGGACTATGGCTACACCTTC. Encoded protein: CASSPRGDYGYTF.

In its sample, this clone was seen many times. The V and J genes are TRBV29-1 and TRBJ1-2, with D hard to call. The CDR3 extends over 14 amino acids. CDR1 and CDR2 (germline): SQVTM, ANQGSEA. The ends were cut back, 6 bases at V and 4 bases at J, with 18 bases in the middle. The CDR3 DNA reads as TGCAGCGTCCCTACCGAAATCAGTGCCTATGGCTACACCTTC. Its protein product is CSVPTEISAYGYTF.

This clone was seen many times. V usage is TRBV5-1 and J usage is TRBJ1-6, with TRBD1 matching over 9 bases. The CDR3 has 15 residues. The germline V gene has CDR1 SGHRS and CDR2 YFSETQ. V dropped 3 bases and J dropped 7; count of bases not matched to a gene: 5. The CDR3 DNA sequence: TGCGCCAGCAGCTCACAGGGGGCTCGAAATTCACCCCTCCACTTT. This encodes CASSSQGARNSPLHF. Full variable domain (missing parts from reference TRBV5-1 and TRBJ1-6): KAGVTQTPRYLIKTRGQQVTLSCSPISGHRSVSWYQQTPGQGLQFLFEYFSETQRNKGNFPGRFSGRQFSNSRSEMNVSTLELGDSALYLCASSSQGARNSPLHFGNGTRLTVT.

This clone has a count of ten or more. The genes are TRBV28 and TRBJ1-1, with D unresolved. The germline V gene encodes CDR1 MDHEN and CDR2 SYDVKM. This CDR3 is 20 amino acids long. V lost 2 bases and J 0 bases, leaving 25 bases between the germline ends. In DNA form, the CDR3 reads TGTGCCAGCAGTTTACTTCTTATCACGTTAGGGCTTAATTTGAACACTGAAGCTTTCTTT. Translation gives CASSLLLITLGLNLNTEAFF. Drawing the rest from reference TRBV28 and TRBJ1-1, the complete variable domain is DVKVTQSSRYLVKRTGEKVFLECVQDMDHENMFWYRQDPGLGLRLIYFSYDVKMKEKGDIPEGYSVSREKKERFSLILESASTNQTSMYLCASSLLLITLGLNLNTEAFFGQGTRLTVV.

As concerns this clone: Without the conserved terminal phenylalanine or tryptophan, this CDR3 likely stems from a read error. The chain is built from TRBV7-6 and TRBJ1-6; the D gene is possibly TRBD1 (6 bases). Trimming stripped 4 bases from V and 7 bases from J, with 14 bases between. CDR3 length: 15 residues. Germline CDR1 reads SGHVS; CDR2 reads FNYEAQ. The CDR3 is CASSSTGHGNSPLHL. The DNA of the CDR3 is TGTGCCAGCAGCTCGACGGGACATGGAAATTCACCCCTCCACCTT.

By share of the sample, this clone is medium-sized (0.01 to 0.1%). The chain combines TRBV27 with TRBJ2-7; D remains ambiguous. The CDR3 extends over 12 amino acids. The V and J ends lost 2 bases and 6 bases respectively, with 8 bases between them. Germline V gives CDR1 MNHEY, CDR2 SMNVEV (reference sequence). CDR3: CASSLISGEQYF. CDR3 sequence (DNA): TGTGCCAGCAGTTTAATCTCGGGCGAGCAGTACTTC.

This clone showed up many times. The CDR3 reads CASSIEVGTGRPEAFF. CDR3 DNA: TGTGCCAGTAGTATAGAAGTAGGGACAGGGAGGCCCGAAGCTTTCTTT. The rearrangement links TRBV19 to TRBJ1-1; 9 nucleotides agree with TRBD1. The V and J ends lost 0 bases and 8 bases, in that order; junction bases with no gene match: 10. CDR3 length: 16 residues. In germline, CDR1 is LNHDA, CDR2 SQIVND (reference sequence).

This clone was seen many times. The V and J genes are TRBV6-7 and TRBJ2-7; 11 bases match TRBD1. TRBV6-7 is labeled an ORF, and its function is uncertain. The CDR3 is 17 amino acids. V gave up 0 bases and J gave up 9 bases; unmatched junction bases: 13. The CDR3, as DNA: TGTGCCAGCAGTTACTCGGGACCGGGACAGGGGGTATTCTGGCAGTACTTC. This gives the protein CASSYSGPGQGVFWQYF.